This T cell receptor (beta chain) was sequenced for a study of metastatic and nonmetastatic thyroid tumors. In its sample, this clone is medium-sized. With 6 bases clipped from V and 2 bases from J, the junction kept 7 bases outside the gene matches. The CDR3 is 16 amino acids. TCRdb ran MiXCR on the PCR reads. Of 15,000 to 20,000 clones listed, 32% are singletons. Before thyroid surgery, none of the patients had received any treatment. Sample: adjacent normal tissue. The TCR originated in a female donor with papillary thyroid cancer or a benign thyroid nodule (not recorded which). Some clones in this sample may be carry-over from other donors' samples. V gene TRBV12-3 or TRBV12-4 combines with J gene TRBJ2-3; TRBD2 matches 11 bases. The CDR3 spells CASRVSGGANTDTQYF. In DNA form, the CDR3 reads TGTGCCAGCAGAGTTAGCGGGGGGGCCAACACAGATACGCAGTATTTT.